The next 30 T cell receptor beta chains were all read from a single sample in a study of blood T cell repertoires in COVID-19. Measured with immunoSEQ multiplex PCR; TCRdb has only the in-frame clones, and not every one. The sample lists fewer than 250,000 clones; around 86% were seen once. Specimen: peripheral blood. The receptors were gathered from a man aged 55-75 years who had recovered from COVID-19.

J is TRBJ2-7 and V is TRBV6-5; D is possibly TRBD2 (5 bases). Germline-derived CDR1 and CDR2 are MNHEY and SVGAGI. Trimming took 7 bases from V and 1 from J, leaving 11 bases between them. The CDR3 has 13 residues. CDR3 sequence reads: CASTERGSYEQYF. The CDR3 coding sequence is TGTGCCAGCACCGAACGGGGATCCTACGAGCAGTACTTC.

In this sample, this clone turned up once. The chain uses TRBV5-8 and TRBJ1-5, with D perhaps TRBD1 (6 bases). Germline lookup yields CDR1 SGHTS and CDR2 YDEGEE. CDR3 length: 17 residues. V was clipped by 4 bases and J by 0 bases, with 17 bases between them. The DNA for the CDR3 is TGTGCCAGCAGCCCCTCTCAGGGGTCTCATAGCAATCAGCCCCAGCATTTT. Residues: CASSPSQGSHSNQPQHF.

In this sample, this clone turned up once. V usage is TRBV28 and J usage is TRBJ2-1; 13 bases fit TRBD2. Germline V lookup: CDR1 MDHEN, CDR2 SYDVKM. V gave up 6 bases and J gave up 7 bases; unmatched junction bases: 6. The CDR3 loop spans 15 amino acids. This chain's CDR3 is CASSILAGGWNEQFF. Here the CDR3 DNA reads TGTGCCAGCAGCATACTAGCGGGAGGGTGGAATGAGCAGTTCTTC.

J is TRBJ2-1 and V is TRBV5-1; 9 bases align to TRBD2. After removal of 0 bases from V and 7 bases from J, the junction contained 8 bases not matched to a gene. Germline lookup yields CDR1 SGHRS and CDR2 YFSETQ. The CDR3 contains 16 residues. CDR3 sequence reads: CASSLASGLALNEQFF. The CDR3 DNA follows: TGCGCCAGCAGCTTGGCCTCGGGACTAGCTTTGAATGAGCAGTTCTTC.

CDR3 protein: CASSQRGLSNSPLHF. In DNA form, the CDR3 reads TGCGCCAGCAGCCAGCGGGGTCTCTCTAATTCACCCCTCCACTTT. The chain uses TRBV5-1 and TRBJ1-6; D unresolved. Germline-derived CDR1 and CDR2 are SGHRS and YFSETQ. The V gene lost 4 bases and the J gene lost 6 bases, with 14 bases spanning the gap. The CDR3 length is 15 residues.

This chain connects TRBV19 to TRBJ2-2; D perhaps matches TRBD2 (5 bases). Per the germline V gene, CDR1 is LNHDA and CDR2 is SQIVND (reference sequence). The CDR3 sequence is 16 residues long. Between the trimmed V and J ends, which lost 2 bases and 0 bases, there was a span of 10 bases. Here the CDR3 reads CASSITGGANTGELFF. CDR3 DNA sequence: TGTGCCAGTAGTATAACTGGAGGCGCGAACACCGGGGAGCTGTTTTTT.

The rearrangement joins TRBV13 to TRBJ2-7; 10 positions match TRBD1. V lost 5 bases, J lost 6 bases, and 7 bases stayed unmatched. The CDR3 runs to 14 residues. In germline, CDR1 is PRHDT, CDR2 FYEKMQ (reference sequence). The CDR3 DNA follows: TGTGCCAGCAGCCCCGGGACAGGGGTGGGCGAGCAGTACTTC. Its translation is CASSPGTGVGEQYF.

With respect to this clone: Distinct nucleotide sequences in the sample also encode this CDR3. The gene calls are TRBV28 and TRBJ2-5; no definite D call. V lost 5 bases, J lost 3 bases, and 4 bases lay in between. The CDR3 runs to 11 residues. Germline V CDR1 and CDR2: MDHEN, SYDVKM. The DNA of the CDR3 is TGTGCCAGCAGTCTCGAAGAGACCCAGTACTTC. Translated, it gives CASSLEETQYF.

The chain couples TRBV5-4 to TRBJ2-3, with 8 bases that match TRBD2. The CDR3 runs 16 residues. Germline values: CDR1 SGHNT, CDR2 YYREEE (reference sequence). J was trimmed by 0 bases and V by 4 bases; bases with no gene match: 7. This CDR3 is CASSPIAGRSTDTQYF. The DNA for the CDR3 is TGTGCCAGCAGCCCGATAGCGGGGAGGAGCACAGATACGCAGTATTTT.

The CDR3 sequence is CSVEGTALNTEAFF. CDR3 bases: TGCAGCGTTGAAGGAACAGCTTTGAACACTGAAGCTTTCTTT. This rearrangement joins TRBV29-1 to TRBJ1-1, with unresolved D. The CDR3 totals 14 residues. Germline-derived CDR1 and CDR2 are SQVTM and ANQGSEA. Trimming removed 1 base at V and 0 bases at J, with 9 bases between.

This chain connects TRBV10-3 to TRBJ1-4, with D possibly TRBD1 on 6 matching bases. Trimming took 5 bases from V and 2 from J, leaving 9 bases between them. CDR3 length: 14 amino acids. Germline CDR1 and CDR2: ENHRY and SYGVKD. CDR3 amino acids: CAISTGLTNEKLFF. The CDR3 nucleotides read TGTGCCATCAGTACAGGGCTGACTAATGAAAAACTGTTTTTT.

The rearrangement links TRBV18 to TRBJ1-2; D is uncertain. Trimming removed 4 bases at V and 4 bases at J, with 16 bases between. Germline V gene lookup returns CDR1 KGHSH and CDR2 LQKENI. This CDR3 comprises 15 residues. DNA for the CDR3: TGTGCCAGCTCACTTTCCGTAACGGGTTTCTATGGCTACACCTTC. It codes for CASSLSVTGFYGYTF.

The chain is built from TRBV7-9 and TRBJ2-3; 8 bases match TRBD2. This CDR3 has 16 residues. Losses at the gene ends were 5 bases for V and 0 bases for J; bases not matched to a gene: 7. Looked up from germline, CDR1 is SEHNR and CDR2 is FQNEAQ (reference sequence). This chain's CDR3 is CASSLSGVPSTDTQYF. The CDR3 nucleotides read TGTGCCAGCAGCCTTAGCGGGGTCCCTAGCACAGATACGCAGTATTTT.

The chain employs TRBV7-8 and TRBJ2-3; 9 nucleotides align to TRBD2. The junction had 9 bases not matched to a gene; V was cut back by 5 bases and J by 0 bases. Germline lookup yields CDR1 SGHVS and CDR2 FQNEAQ. The CDR3 consists of 17 residues. CDR3 in amino acids: CASSTRIAGESTDTQYF. The CDR3 DNA reads TGTGCCAGCAGCACCCGGATAGCGGGGGAAAGCACAGATACGCAGTATTTT.

The chain couples TRBV12-3 or TRBV12-4 to TRBJ1-2; the D gene is possibly TRBD1 (6 bases). V lost 6 bases and J lost 5, with 13 bases in between. This CDR3 region has 13 residues. DNA for the CDR3: TGTGCCAGCAGCCGGGACGGACAGTATGGCTACACCTTC. Translating gives CASSRDGQYGYTF.

This chain links TRBV5-3 with TRBJ2-7; possible D gene TRBD2, 6 bases. TRBV5-3 is known as an ORF, though its function is uncertain. V was cut by 3 bases and J by 0 bases, with 16 bases left in between. The CDR3 loop spans 16 amino acids. The CDR3 protein is CARSYLGTVSSYEQYF. For the CDR3, the DNA is TGTGCCAGAAGCTACTTAGGGACTGTCAGCTCCTACGAGCAGTACTTC.

V gene TRBV21-1 combines with J gene TRBJ2-4; the table's D call TRBD2 went unverified against the DNA. TRBV21-1 is designated a pseudogene. This CDR3 spans 18 amino acids. The CDR3 nucleotides read TGTGCCAGCAGCAAATGTCGGGCGGGAGCTGATGCCAAAAACATTCAGTACTTC. Encoded protein: CASSKCRAGADAKNIQYF.

J is TRBJ2-3 and V is TRBV7-7; a possible D gene is TRBD2 (5 bases). CDR3 size: 15 residues. V lost 0 bases and J 2 bases, leaving 9 bases between the germline ends. Germline CDR1 is SSHAT and CDR2 is FNYEAQ (reference sequence). CDR3 protein: CASSLAGAPTDTQYF. The DNA for the CDR3 is TGTGCCAGCAGCTTAGCGGGAGCGCCCACAGATACGCAGTATTTT.

Turning to this clone: Relative to the germline gene, one junction end is altered; a read error may explain this. The CDR3 nucleotides are TGTGCCCGCAGCCTCGGGGGGCCGCCGGGGGGATATGGCTACACCTTC. Its translation: CARSLGGPPGGYGYTF. V gene TRBV28 combines with J gene TRBJ1-2; a possible D gene is TRBD1 (6 bases). Germline CDR1 and CDR2: MDHEN and SYDVKM. The CDR3 sequence is 16 residues long.

This clone has ten or more counts. The CDR3 DNA reads TGTGCCAGCAGCTTAGTATTCTACGAGCAGTACTTC. This encodes CASSLVFYEQYF. V gene TRBV7-9 combines with J gene TRBJ2-7; D is unresolved. The CDR3 runs 12 residues. V lost 1 base and J lost 3, with 4 bases in between. Germline-derived CDR1 and CDR2 are SEHNR and FQNEAQ (reference sequence). The entire variable domain, with the rest obtained from reference TRBV7-9 and TRBJ2-7, is as follows: DTGVSQNPRHKITKRGQNVTFRCDPISEHNRLYWYRQTLGQGPEFLTYFQNEAQLEKSRLLSDRFSAERPKGSFSTLEIQRTEQGDSAMYLCASSLVFYEQYFGPGTRLTVT.

This chain joins TRBV15 and TRBJ2-7, with TRBD1 as a possible D gene (6 bases). CDR1 is LNHNV and CDR2 is YYDKDF in the germline V gene (reference sequence). CDR3 length: 13 amino acids. With 5 bases removed from V and 9 bases from J, the gap between germline ends came to 17 bases. The CDR3 DNA is TGTGCCACCAGCTCCCGGGACACGGAGGTGCAGTACTTC. Translated, it gives CATSSRDTEVQYF. Filled out from reference TRBV15 and TRBJ2-7, the complete variable domain reads DAMVIQNPRYQVTQFGKPVTLSCSQTLNHNVMYWYQQKSSQAPKLLFHYYDKDFNNEADTPDNFQSRRPNTSFCFLDIRSPGLGDTAMYLCATSSRDTEVQYFGPGTRLTVT.

The V and J genes are TRBV7-3 and TRBJ2-1, with 10 bases that match TRBD2. Trimming at V came to 3 bases and at J to 1 base, leaving 0 bases not matched to a gene. The germline V gene encodes CDR1 SGHTA and CDR2 FQGTGA. The CDR3 runs to 15 residues. CDR3 nucleotides: TGTGCCAGCAGCTTTAGCGGGGGGTCCTACAATGAGCAGTTCTTC. Protein: CASSFSGGSYNEQFF.

The chain links TRBV5-4 to TRBJ2-3, with 12 bases identical to TRBD2. V gave up 0 bases and J gave up 4 bases; unmatched junction bases: 9. Germline V gene sequence: CDR1 SGHNT, CDR2 YYREEE (reference sequence). The CDR3 length is 18 residues. The CDR3 is CASSLAGTSGFTPDTQYF. CDR3 in DNA: TGTGCCAGCAGCTTGGCCGGGACTAGCGGGTTCACCCCAGATACGCAGTATTTT.

The V call is TRBV18, the J call TRBJ2-5; no firm D call. Germline V gene sequence: CDR1 KGHSH, CDR2 LQKENI. V lost 2 bases and J lost 2, with 3 bases in between. CDR3 length equals 12 residues. The chain's CDR3 is CASSPAQETQYF. In DNA form, the CDR3 reads TGTGCCAGCTCACCAGCGCAAGAGACCCAGTACTTC.

The chain has TRBV7-9 and TRBJ2-2; D is unresolved. The CDR3 has 16 amino acids. V lost 1 base and J 2 bases, leaving 11 bases between the germline ends. CDR1 and CDR2 (germline): SEHNR, FQNEAQ (reference sequence). CDR3 loop: CASSLEFRQNTGELFF. As DNA, the CDR3 is TGTGCCAGCAGCTTAGAATTCCGACAAAACACCGGGGAGCTGTTTTTT.

The chain recombines TRBV9 with TRBJ1-5; D is undetermined. Germline lookup yields CDR1 SGDLS and CDR2 YYNGEE. The CDR3 runs to 14 residues. Trimming took off 0 bases at V and 7 bases at J, with 11 bases between the two ends. The CDR3 protein is CASSVDGVGQPQHF. In nucleotides, the CDR3 is TGTGCCAGCAGCGTAGACGGGGTCGGGCAGCCCCAGCATTTT.

This rearrangement joins TRBV5-1 to TRBJ2-2, with D possibly matching TRBD2 (5 bases). With 0 bases removed from V and 5 bases from J, the gap between germline ends came to 8 bases. The CDR3 spans 14 residues. Germline CDR1 reads SGHRS; CDR2 reads YFSETQ. CDR3 sequence: CASSLEGGTGELFF. The CDR3 nucleotides are TGCGCCAGCAGCTTGGAGGGCGGGACCGGGGAGCTGTTTTTT.

The genes are TRBV7-3 and TRBJ2-1; 10 bases are shared with TRBD1. This CDR3 region has 14 residues. The germline gives CDR1 SGHTA, CDR2 FQGTGA. Unmatched junction bases numbered 7, after V lost 5 bases and J lost 9 bases. CDR3 DNA sequence: TGTGCCAGCAGCGAACTGGGACAGGGGAGTGAGCAGTTCTTC. Translated: CASSELGQGSEQFF.

This chain links TRBV24-1 with TRBJ1-1, with D unresolved. Germline assignment: CDR1 KGHDR and CDR2 SFDVKD. V dropped 4 bases and J dropped 3 bases, with 8 bases sitting between them. The CDR3 loop spans 13 amino acids. The CDR3 DNA follows: TGTGCCACCAGTGACGGGAGAGACACTGAAGCTTTCTTT. It is translated as CATSDGRDTEAFF.

The V and J genes are TRBV6-1 and TRBJ2-3, with a tentative D call TRBD1 (6 bases). Germline CDR1 MNHNS, CDR2 SASEGT. The CDR3 has 15 amino acids. V was trimmed by 2 bases and J by 0 bases, leaving 9 bases between them. As DNA, the CDR3 is TGTGCCAGCAGTGAACTGGGACATAGCACAGATACGCAGTATTTT. This translates into CASSELGHSTDTQYF.